Given below is one TCR beta chain in context. This clonotype was detected many times. This clone's antigen is unknown. No quality values exist for individual bases; no much larger clone is one base distant. Every patient had bone marrow sampled at the time of active disease. Ficoll-Hypaque density gradient centrifugation was used to isolate the bone marrow mononuclear cells. To remove myeloma plasma cells, the cells were labeled with CD138 magnetic microbeads on a MACS separator, and CD138-negative cells were then collected by negative selection. Purity of the isolated cells was checked by flow cytometry on an Attune NxT using CD138 antibodies. TRIzol reagent was used to extract total RNA, and a NanoDrop spectrophotometer was used to quantify the extracted RNA. Paired RNA-seq and IR-seq were performed on the CD138-negative bone marrow sample of each patient. Starting from roughly 410 ng RNA, TCR libraries were constructed with the Immunoverse kit using molecular barcoded adaptors that cover the alpha/delta and beta/gamma chains. TCR library preparation used the same RNA that was used for transcriptome sequencing. An Illumina HiSeq 4000 with 2 x 150 cycles was used to sequence the TCR libraries. The authors processed their data as follows. MiXCR aligned TCR reads to human V, D, J and C references and assembled the aligned reads into CDR3 clonotypes, with quality filtering and error correction included. The tcR package in R was used for analysis of clonotype counts and gene usage diversity. For inspection of raw mapping reads, RNA-seq reads were mapped by STAR aligner version 2.5.3a onto GRCh37 of the human genome. To test how sequencing depth affected the clonotypes detected, IR-seq fastq files were randomly downsampled with Seqtk 1.3. The raw public reads went through TCRdb reprocessing: fastp at Q25, MiXCR clone calling, in-frame beta chains kept. Rows matching on CDR3 protein sequence are summarized as one entry with the most common DNA and genes. The V and J calls and clone size come from TCRdb's table, not from the authors' own analysis. A total of approximately 40,000 distinct CDR3 sequences appear in this sample, roughly 13% of them only once. The ten largest clones represent 27% of the sample.

The data are from a study of read filtering for tumor transcriptome and immune sequencing (dated by TCRdb to the early 2020s). Background on the whole study: Of the patients in the cohort, approximately 17 were male and 14 were female, and their mean age was roughly 68 years, with a range of about 40 to 85. Under revised international staging, roughly eight patients fell into R-ISS I, 16 into R-ISS II and about 7 into R-ISS III. The study compared TCR repertoires from targeted immune repertoire sequencing and bulk whole-transcriptome sequencing run on the same bone marrow samples. One main goal was a read-filtering strategy for immune repertoire data, in particular deciding whether clonotypes backed by only one read should be removed. TCR-region mapped reads per sample ranged from about 4.05 to 11 million with IR-seq versus only roughly 80 to 1273 with RNA-seq. Whole-transcriptome libraries were prepared with the TruSeq RNA Access Library Prep Kit after DNase treatment.

General conclusions and limits of the study: Compared with RNA-seq, IR-seq captured clonotypes at much higher depth and more reliably, and a smaller IR-seq throughput was enough to identify most shared clonotypes. When single-read clonotypes were removed, the proportions of shared clonotypes in IR-seq and RNA-seq correlated more strongly. In IR-seq, single-read clonotypes were approximately 80% of clonotypes but about 3.5% of total reads; in RNA-seq they were around 75% of clonotypes and 35% to 50% of reads. The sorted CD138-negative fraction was not purified T cells but a mixed bone marrow immune population.

The CDR3 has 16 amino acids, counting the end cysteine and phenylalanine. Only the CDR3 DNA stays, 48 bases, in frame from base 1. CDR1 is given as LNHNV and CDR2 as YYDKDF, both from the germline V gene (reference sequence). The junction shows trimming of 5 bases on V and 0 bases on J, and the gene matches do not reach 8 bases of it. The receptor's source is a donor at least 40 years old with multiple myeloma. Here the chain combines TRBV15 and TRBJ2-3, with 7 middle bases fitting TRBD2. What was sequenced was a population of CD138-negative cells sorted from bone marrow. The cell subset or site label for this specimen denotes: bone marrow mononuclear cells depleted of CD138+ plasma/myeloma cells by negative magnetic selection. The DNA is as follows: TGTGCCACCAGCGCAAGGAGCGGGGCCAGCACAGATACGCAGTATTTT. Translated, it gives CATSARSGASTDTQYF.